The clone carrying this T cell receptor (beta chain) has more than one count but fewer than ten. Its antigen remains unknown. Germline V gives CDR1 SGHRS, CDR2 YFSETQ. The CDR3 spans 13 residues. V lost 4 bases and J lost 4; bases outside the gene matches: 1. As it was prepared, the TCRbeta library received unique molecular identifiers. Each CDR3 protein gets one entry after TCRdb re-called the PCR reads with MiXCR. In the table there are more than 200,000 distinct CDR3 sequences, over 20% of which are singletons. The record originates from a study of T-cell reconstitution after alpha-beta-depleted transplantation in children. Findings and limits, study-wide: Expanded graft clones, several hundred of them, were reportedly the source of alpha-beta T cells about two months after transplant.

Sequencing used PBMCs, obtained before TCRalphabeta/CD19-depleted stem cell transplant. This receptor was taken from a girl aged 2-9 years with Fanconi anemia, due to receive a stem cell transplant. This chain connects TRBV5-1 to TRBJ1-3; 8 bases are a match to TRBD1. The chain's CDR3 is CASSRDRGNTIYF. Here the CDR3 DNA reads TGCGCCAGCAGCCGGGACAGGGGAAACACCATATATTTT.